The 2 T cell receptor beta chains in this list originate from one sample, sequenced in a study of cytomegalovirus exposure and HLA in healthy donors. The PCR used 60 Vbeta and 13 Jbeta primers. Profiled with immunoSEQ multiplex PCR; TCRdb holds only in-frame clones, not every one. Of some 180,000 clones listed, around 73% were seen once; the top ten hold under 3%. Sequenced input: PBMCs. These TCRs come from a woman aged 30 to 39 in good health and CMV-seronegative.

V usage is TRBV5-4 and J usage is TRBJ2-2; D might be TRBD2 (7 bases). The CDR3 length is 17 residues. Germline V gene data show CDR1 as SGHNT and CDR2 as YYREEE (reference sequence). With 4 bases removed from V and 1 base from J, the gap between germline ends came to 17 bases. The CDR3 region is CASSPPRGRENTGELFF. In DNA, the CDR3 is TGTGCCAGCAGCCCGCCGAGGGGGAGGGAGAACACCGGGGAGCTGTTTTTT.

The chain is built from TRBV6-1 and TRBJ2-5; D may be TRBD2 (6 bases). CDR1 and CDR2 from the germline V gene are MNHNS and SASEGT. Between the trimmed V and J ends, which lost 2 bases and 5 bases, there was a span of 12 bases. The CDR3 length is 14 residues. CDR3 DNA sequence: TGTGCCAGCAGTGAATCAGCAGGGAGGGAGACCCAGTACTTC. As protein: CASSESAGRETQYF.